A selection of T cell receptor beta chains follows, all from one sample in a study of control samples from healthy donors and cancer patients. Some clones are missing from TCRdb's copy, which holds only in-frame ones; the method was immunoSEQ multiplex PCR. The sample contains about 51,000 clones, approximately 89% of which appear only once. The sequenced sample was PBMCs. All receptors come from a man aged 40-49 years with colorectal cancer. The CDR3 runs from the conserved cysteine through the conserved F or W. Each record gives: J gene, D gene, clone size, V gene, CDR3 protein, CDR3 DNA. A D gene is named only where the DNA matches it firmly. Not all rows give a size; the values are once, few, many and, for expanded clones, a class.

TRBJ1-2 | TRBD1 | - | TRBV25-1 | CASSSPGTVNGYTF | TGTGCCAGCAGTTCCCCCGGGACAGTGAATGGCTACACCTTC
TRBJ1-1 | - | - | TRBV5-1 | CASSLDNPNTEAFF | TGCGCCAGCAGCTTGGATAATCCAAACACTGAAGCTTTCTTT
TRBJ2-2 | TRBD2 | - | TRBV5-1 | CATTFGGFRLAGNTGELFF | TGCGCCACCACCTTCGGGGGTTTTCGGCTAGCGGGGAACACCGGGGAGCTGTTTTTT
TRBJ2-1 | - | - | TRBV5-1 | CASSLDSLAGYEQFF | TGCGCCAGCAGCTTGGATAGTTTGGCCGGGTATGAGCAGTTCTTC
TRBJ2-7 | TRBD2 | - | TRBV10-3 | CAISASGTYEQYF | TGTGCCATCAGTGCTAGCGGTACTTACGAGCAGTACTTC
TRBJ2-7 | - | - | TRBV30 | CAWSQRASIGYEQYF | TGTGCCTGGAGCCAAAGGGCGAGTATCGGGTACGAGCAGTACTTC
TRBJ2-7 | - | - | TRBV7-9 | CASSSGVYEQYF | TGTGCCAGCAGCTCGGGGGTCTACGAGCAGTACTTC
TRBJ1-5 | - | - | TRBV28 | CASSFPFWGAGQPQHF | TGTGCCAGCAGTTTCCCTTTTTGGGGGGCAGGTCAGCCCCAGCATTTT
TRBJ1-5 | - | - | TRBV30 | CAWSSEYNQPQHF | TGTGCCTGGAGTTCAGAGTACAATCAGCCCCAGCATTTT
TRBJ2-1 | TRBD2 | - | TRBV10-2 | CATLRSGNLNEQFF | TGCGCCACCCTGAGGAGCGGGAACCTTAATGAGCAGTTCTTC
TRBJ2-5 | TRBD2 | - | TRBV25-1 | CASSEQPGTSGILETQYF | TGTGCCAGCAGTGAGCAACCAGGGACTAGCGGGATTTTAGAGACCCAGTACTTC
TRBJ2-1 | TRBD2 | - | TRBV9 | CASSVVGGSRNEQFF | TGTGCCAGCAGCGTAGTTGGCGGGAGTAGGAATGAGCAGTTCTTC
TRBJ1-2 | - | - | TRBV25-1 | CASSEYLANGYTF | TGTGCCAGCAGTGAATATTTGGCGAATGGCTACACCTTC
TRBJ1-4 | - | few | TRBV10-3 | CAISDKWDGEKLFF | TGTGCCATCAGTGATAAATGGGACGGTGAAAAACTGTTTTTT
TRBJ1-1 | TRBD1 | few | TRBV10-3 | CAISEYRGNTEAFF | TGTGCCATCAGTGAGTACAGGGGAAACACTGAAGCTTTCTTT
TRBJ2-1 | - | - | TRBV2 | CASTAGTVNFNEQFF | TGTGCCAGCACTGCCGGGACTGTAAACTTCAATGAGCAGTTCTTC
TRBJ1-1 | TRBD1 | - | TRBV5-6 | CASSLLTGGWGTEAFF | TGTGCCAGCAGCTTGTTGACAGGGGGTTGGGGCACTGAAGCTTTCTTT
TRBJ2-5 | - | - | TRBV6-6 | CASSGEPQETQYF | TGTGCCAGCTCGGGGGAGCCCCAAGAGACCCAGTACTTC
TRBJ2-6 | TRBD1 | - | TRBV11-3 | CASSYGQGASSGANVLTF | TGTGCCAGCAGCTATGGACAGGGGGCTAGCTCTGGGGCCAACGTCCTGACTTTC
TRBJ2-6 | - | - | TRBV28 | CASSFISGANVLTF | TGTGCCAGCAGTTTTATCTCTGGGGCCAACGTCCTGACTTTC
TRBJ2-6 | - | - | TRBV11-2 | CASSSGWGTGWGGANVLTF | TGTGCCAGCAGCTCCGGCTGGGGAACGGGATGGGGTGGGGCCAACGTCCTGACTTTC
TRBJ2-7 | TRBD1 | - | TRBV11-2 | CASSIGTGMFEQYF | TGTGCCAGCAGCATTGGGACAGGGATGTTCGAGCAGTACTTC
TRBJ2-7 | - | - | TRBV7-6 | CASSLASWTDTTYEQYF | TGTGCCAGCAGCTTAGCATCGTGGACGGACACAACCTACGAGCAGTACTTC
TRBJ1-2 | TRBD1 | - | TRBV7-2 | CASSPQGQADYGYTF | TGTGCCAGCAGCCCGCAGGGACAGGCAGACTATGGCTACACCTTC
TRBJ2-2 | TRBD1 | - | TRBV7-6 | CASSLAGQEGTGELFF | TGTGCCAGCAGCTTAGCGGGACAGGAGGGGACCGGGGAGCTGTTTTTT
TRBJ2-7 | - | - | TRBV30 | CAWSASDYSYEQYF | TGTGCCTGGAGTGCTTCGGACTACTCCTACGAGCAGTACTTC
TRBJ2-7 | - | few | TRBV7-9 | CASSLTRGEQYF | TGTGCCAGCAGCTTAACGAGGGGCGAGCAGTACTTC
TRBJ2-1 | TRBD2 | - | TRBV11-2 | CASSLVILAETTRLDEQFF | TGTGCCAGCAGCTTAGTTATACTAGCGGAGACTACGAGACTGGATGAGCAGTTCTTC